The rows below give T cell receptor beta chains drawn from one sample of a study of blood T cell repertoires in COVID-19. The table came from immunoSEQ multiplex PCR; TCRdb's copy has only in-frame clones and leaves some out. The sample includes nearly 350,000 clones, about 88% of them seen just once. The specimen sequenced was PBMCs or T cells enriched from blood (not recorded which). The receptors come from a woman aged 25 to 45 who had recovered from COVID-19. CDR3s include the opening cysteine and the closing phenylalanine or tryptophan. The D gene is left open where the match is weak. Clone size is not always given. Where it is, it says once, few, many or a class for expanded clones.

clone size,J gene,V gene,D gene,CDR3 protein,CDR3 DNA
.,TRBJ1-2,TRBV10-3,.,CAISVEEVGYTF,TGTGCCATCAGTGTGGAGGAGGTTGGCTACACCTTC
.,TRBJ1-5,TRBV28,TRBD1,CASSDEGAGNQPQHF,TGTGCCAGCAGTGATGAGGGGGCTGGCAATCAGCCCCAGCATTTT
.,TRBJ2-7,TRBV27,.,CASSLTAGSYEQYF,TGTGCCAGCAGTTTGACAGCGGGCTCCTACGAGCAGTACTTC
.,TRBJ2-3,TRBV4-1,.,CASSQDWSAGRTDTQYF,TGCGCCAGCAGCCAAGATTGGTCGGCAGGGCGCACAGATACGCAGTATTTT
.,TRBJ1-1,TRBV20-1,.,CSARVVYEAFF,TGCAGTGCTAGAGTCGTATATGAAGCTTTCTTT
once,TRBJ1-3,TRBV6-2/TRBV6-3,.,CASSHSGLLSGNTIYF,TGTGCCAGCAGCCACAGCGGATTACTCTCTGGAAACACCATATATTTT
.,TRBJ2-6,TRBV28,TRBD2,CASSLGGSGANVLTF,TGTGCCAGCAGTCTCGGGGGGTCCGGGGCCAACGTCCTGACTTTC
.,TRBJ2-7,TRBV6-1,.,CASSEGGAGGYYEQYF,TGTGCCAGCAGTGAAGGGGGGGCAGGGGGGTACTACGAGCAGTACTTC
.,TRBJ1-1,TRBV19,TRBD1,CASSTFTGDPTEAFF,TGTGCCAGTAGTACCTTTACAGGGGATCCCACTGAAGCTTTCTTT
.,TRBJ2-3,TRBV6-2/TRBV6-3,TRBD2,CASSSGLAGATDTQYF,TGTGCCAGCAGTTCTGGACTAGCGGGGGCCACAGATACGCAGTATTTT
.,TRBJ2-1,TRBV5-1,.,CASSLTGISYNEQFF,TGCGCCAGCAGCTTAACAGGGATCTCCTACAATGAGCAGTTCTTC
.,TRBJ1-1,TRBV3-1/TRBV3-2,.,CASSQDGGGKMNTEAFF,TGTGCCAGCAGCCAAGATGGGGGGGGAAAGATGAACACTGAAGCTTTCTTT
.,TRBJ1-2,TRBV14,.,CASSPTGSRSYGYTF,TGTGCCAGCAGCCCGACAGGAAGTAGGAGCTATGGCTACACCTTC
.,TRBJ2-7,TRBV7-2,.,CASSSSRAGAYEQYF,TGTGCCAGCAGCTCTAGTAGGGCGGGCGCCTACGAGCAGTACTTC
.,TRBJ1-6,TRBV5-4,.,CASSSYREVGSPLHF,TGTGCCAGCAGCTCCTACAGGGAAGTGGGTTCACCCCTCCACTTT
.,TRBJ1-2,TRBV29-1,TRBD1,CSGTGQGAGGYTF,TGCAGCGGGACGGGACAGGGGGCGGGTGGCTACACCTTC
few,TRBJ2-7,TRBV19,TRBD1,CASSMALGQGPYEQYF,TGTGCCAGTAGTATGGCCCTAGGACAGGGGCCCTACGAGCAGTACTTC